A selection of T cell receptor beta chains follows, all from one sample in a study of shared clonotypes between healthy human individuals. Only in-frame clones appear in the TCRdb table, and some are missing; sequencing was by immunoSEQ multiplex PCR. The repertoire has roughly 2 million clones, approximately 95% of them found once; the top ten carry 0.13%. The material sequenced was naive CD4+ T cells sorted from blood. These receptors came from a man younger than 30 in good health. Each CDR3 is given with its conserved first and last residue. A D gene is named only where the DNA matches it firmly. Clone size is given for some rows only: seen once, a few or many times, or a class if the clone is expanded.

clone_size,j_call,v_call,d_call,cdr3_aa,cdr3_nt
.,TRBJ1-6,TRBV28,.,CASSFQGMASPLHF,TGTGCCAGCAGTTTTCAGGGTATGGCTTCACCCCTCCACTTT
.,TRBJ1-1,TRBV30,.,CAWIRGADTEAFF,TGTGCCTGGATAAGGGGTGCGGACACTGAAGCTTTCTTT
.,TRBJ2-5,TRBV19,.,CASSRGRVQETQYF,TGTGCCAGTAGCCGAGGACGGGTCCAAGAGACCCAGTACTTC
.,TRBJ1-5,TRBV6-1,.,CASSEVPHQPQHF,TGTGCCAGCAGTGAGGTTCCACATCAGCCCCAGCATTTT
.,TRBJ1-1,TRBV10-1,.,CASSEQVNTEAFF,TGCGCCAGCAGTGAACAAGTGAACACTGAAGCTTTCTTT
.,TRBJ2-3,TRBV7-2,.,CASSSPAPGLSTDTQYF,TGTGCCAGCAGCTCCCCGGCTCCCGGACTAAGCACAGATACGCAGTATTTT
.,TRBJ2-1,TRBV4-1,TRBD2,CASSHVTAGGLNNEQFF,TGCGCCAGCAGCCATGTAACAGCGGGAGGCCTAAACAATGAGCAGTTCTTC
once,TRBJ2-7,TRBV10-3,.,CATTRIVADEQYF,TGTGCCACGACACGGATTGTAGCCGACGAGCAGTACTTC
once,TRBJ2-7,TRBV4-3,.,CASSRQGSYEQYF,TGCGCCAGCAGCCGGCAGGGTTCCTACGAGCAGTACTTC
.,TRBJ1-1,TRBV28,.,CASSFAGSMNTEAFF,TGTGCCAGCAGTTTTGCGGGTTCCATGAACACTGAAGCTTTCTTT
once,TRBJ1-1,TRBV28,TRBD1,CASSLPRQGATEAFF,TGTGCCAGCAGTTTACCTCGACAGGGGGCCACTGAAGCTTTCTTT
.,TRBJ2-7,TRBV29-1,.,CSVSRTDYYEQYF,TGCAGCGTTTCCCGGACAGACTACTACGAGCAGTACTTC
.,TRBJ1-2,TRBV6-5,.,CASSAPGAYGYTF,TGTGCCAGCAGTGCCCCGGGAGCCTATGGCTACACCTTC
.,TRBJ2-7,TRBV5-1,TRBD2,CASSLAGGASGAYEQYF,TGCGCCAGCAGCTTGGCCGGTGGGGCTAGCGGGGCCTACGAGCAGTACTTC
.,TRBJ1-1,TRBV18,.,CASSLGQRNTEAFF,TGTGCCAGCTCACTCGGACAGAGGAACACTGAAGCTTTCTTT
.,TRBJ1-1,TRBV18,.,CASSPPWQGFRNTEAFF,TGTGCCAGCTCACCACCGTGGCAGGGTTTTAGGAACACTGAAGCTTTCTTT
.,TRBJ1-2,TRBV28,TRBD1,CASSSDRANYGYTF,TGTGCCAGCAGTTCGGACAGGGCAAACTATGGCTACACCTTC
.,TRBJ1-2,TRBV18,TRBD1,CASSPPGQGAFGYTF,TGTGCCAGCTCACCACCGGGACAGGGGGCTTTTGGCTACACCTTC
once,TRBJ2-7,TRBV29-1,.,CSVEGSPYEQYF,TGCAGCGTTGAGGGGTCCCCCTACGAGCAGTACTTC
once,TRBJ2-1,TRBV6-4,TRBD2,CASSDSNLAGTNEQFF,TGTGCCAGCAGTGACTCGAACCTAGCGGGAACAAATGAGCAGTTCTTC
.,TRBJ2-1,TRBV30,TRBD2,CAWNLDGGSYNEQFF,TGTGCCTGGAACTTAGACGGGGGGTCCTACAATGAGCAGTTCTTC
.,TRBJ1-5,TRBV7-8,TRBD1,CASSLADRNQPQHF,TGTGCCAGCAGCTTAGCGGACAGGAATCAGCCCCAGCATTTT